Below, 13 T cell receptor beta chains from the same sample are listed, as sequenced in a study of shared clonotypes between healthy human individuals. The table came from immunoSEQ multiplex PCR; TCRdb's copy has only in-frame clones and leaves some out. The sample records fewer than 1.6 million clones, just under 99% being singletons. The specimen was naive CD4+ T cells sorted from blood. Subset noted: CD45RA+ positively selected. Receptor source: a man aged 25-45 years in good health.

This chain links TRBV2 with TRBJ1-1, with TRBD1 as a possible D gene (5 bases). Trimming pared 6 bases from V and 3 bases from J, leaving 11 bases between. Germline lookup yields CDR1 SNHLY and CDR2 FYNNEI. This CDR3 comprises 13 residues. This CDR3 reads CASRLQGHTEAFF. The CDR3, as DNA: TGTGCCAGCAGACTTCAGGGCCACACTGAAGCTTTCTTT.

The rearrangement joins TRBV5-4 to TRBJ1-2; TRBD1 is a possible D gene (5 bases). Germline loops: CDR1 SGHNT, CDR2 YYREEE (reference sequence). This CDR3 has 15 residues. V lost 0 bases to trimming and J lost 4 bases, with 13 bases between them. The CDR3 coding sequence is TGTGCCAGCAGCTTGGATTACCGGGACGGCTATGGCTACACCTTC. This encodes CASSLDYRDGYGYTF.

The CDR3 here is CASSPVLDTQYF. The CDR3 DNA follows: TGTGCCAGCAGCCCCGTGTTGGATACGCAGTATTTT. The chain uses TRBV7-9 and TRBJ2-3; D ambiguous. Germline CDR1 reads SEHNR; CDR2 reads FQNEAQ (reference sequence). V was cut by 5 bases and J by 6 bases, with 9 bases left in between. This CDR3 contains 12 residues.

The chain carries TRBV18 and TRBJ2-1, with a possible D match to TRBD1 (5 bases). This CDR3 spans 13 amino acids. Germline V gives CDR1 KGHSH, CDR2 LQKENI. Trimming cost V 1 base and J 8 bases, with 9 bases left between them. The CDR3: CASSPQRRDEQFF. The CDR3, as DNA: TGTGCCAGCTCACCACAACGCAGGGATGAGCAGTTCTTC.

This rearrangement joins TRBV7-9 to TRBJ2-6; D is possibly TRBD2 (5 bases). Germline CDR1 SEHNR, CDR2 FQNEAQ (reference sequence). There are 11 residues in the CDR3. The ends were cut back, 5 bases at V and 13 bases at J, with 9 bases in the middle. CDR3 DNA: TGTGCCAGCAGCGAGGGTCCTGTCCTGACTTTC. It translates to CASSEGPVLTF.

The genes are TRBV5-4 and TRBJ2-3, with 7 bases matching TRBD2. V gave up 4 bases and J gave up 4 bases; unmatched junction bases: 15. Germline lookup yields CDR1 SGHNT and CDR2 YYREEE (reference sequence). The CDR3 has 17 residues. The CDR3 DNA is TGTGCCAGCAGCCAACCCCCCTGGGGGGGAGAACCAGATACGCAGTATTTT. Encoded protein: CASSQPPWGGEPDTQYF.

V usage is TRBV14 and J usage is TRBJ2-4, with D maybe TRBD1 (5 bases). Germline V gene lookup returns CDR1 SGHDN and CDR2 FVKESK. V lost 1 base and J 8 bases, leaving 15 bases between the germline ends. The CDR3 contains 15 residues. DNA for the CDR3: TGTGCCAGCAGCCAAGCGGGTAGCCCCAGGGACATTCAGTACTTC. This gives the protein CASSQAGSPRDIQYF.

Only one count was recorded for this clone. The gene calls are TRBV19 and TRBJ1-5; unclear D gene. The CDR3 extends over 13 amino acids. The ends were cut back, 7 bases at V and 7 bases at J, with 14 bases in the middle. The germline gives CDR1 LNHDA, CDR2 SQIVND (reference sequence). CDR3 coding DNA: TGTGCCAGTACCTACTCCCGGTGGCAGCCCCAGCATTTT. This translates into CASTYSRWQPQHF.

The CDR3 here is CASSARRRANEQFF. The CDR3 DNA reads TGTGCCAGCAGCGCCCGACGGAGAGCCAATGAGCAGTTCTTC. This chain joins TRBV13 and TRBJ2-1, with no clear D. Germline V gene lookup returns CDR1 PRHDT and CDR2 FYEKMQ (reference sequence). With 5 bases removed from V and 6 bases from J, the gap between germline ends came to 14 bases. There are 14 residues in the CDR3.

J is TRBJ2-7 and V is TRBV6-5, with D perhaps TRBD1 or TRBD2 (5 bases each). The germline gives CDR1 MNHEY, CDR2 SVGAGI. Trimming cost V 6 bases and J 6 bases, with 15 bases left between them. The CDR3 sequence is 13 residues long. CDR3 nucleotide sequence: TGTGCCAGCAGCCCGGGACCTACTTTCGAGCAGTACTTC. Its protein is CASSPGPTFEQYF.

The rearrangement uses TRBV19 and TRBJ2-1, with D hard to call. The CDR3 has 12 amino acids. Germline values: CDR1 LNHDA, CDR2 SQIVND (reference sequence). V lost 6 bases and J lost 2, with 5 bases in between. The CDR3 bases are TGTGCCAGTAGGGAGCCCTACAATGAGCAGTTCTTC. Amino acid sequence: CASREPYNEQFF.

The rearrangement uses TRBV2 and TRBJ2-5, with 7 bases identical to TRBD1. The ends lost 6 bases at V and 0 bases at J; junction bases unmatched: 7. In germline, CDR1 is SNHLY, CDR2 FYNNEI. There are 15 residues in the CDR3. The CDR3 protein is CASREQGLNQETQYF. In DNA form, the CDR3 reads TGTGCCAGCAGGGAACAGGGGCTAAACCAAGAGACCCAGTACTTC. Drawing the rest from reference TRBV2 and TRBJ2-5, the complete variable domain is EPEVTQTPSHQVTQMGQEVILRCVPISNHLYFYWYRQILGQKVEFLVSFYNNEISEKSEIFDDQFSVERPDGSNFTLKIRSTKLEDSAMYFCASREQGLNQETQYFGPGTRLLVL.

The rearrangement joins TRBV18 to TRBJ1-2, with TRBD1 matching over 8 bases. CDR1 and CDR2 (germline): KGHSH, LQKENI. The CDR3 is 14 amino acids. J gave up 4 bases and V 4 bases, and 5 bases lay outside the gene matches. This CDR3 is CASSRGQGGYGYTF. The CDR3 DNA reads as TGTGCCAGCTCACGCGGACAGGGTGGCTATGGCTACACCTTC.